The clone carrying this T cell receptor beta chain was seen a few times. TCRdb's copy holds only in-frame clones and misses some; the assay was immunoSEQ multiplex PCR. The repertoire has roughly 100,000 clones, 82% of them found once; the top ten carry approximately 5%. The data stem from a study of T cell responses to AZD1222 COVID-19 vaccine. The CDR3 covers 11 residues. The ends were cut back, 3 bases at V and 4 bases at J, with 5 bases in the middle. Germline V gene data show CDR1 as SGHNT and CDR2 as YYREEE (reference sequence). The V gene is TRBV5-4, the J gene TRBJ2-7, with unresolved D. The sequences come from peripheral blood, collected on day 0 of AZD1222 vaccination. This sequence originates from an adult in good health. This CDR3 reads CASSSQYEQYF. The DNA for the CDR3 is TGTGCCAGCAGCTCCCAATACGAGCAGTACTTC. Using reference TRBV5-4 and TRBJ2-7 for the parts outside the CDR3, the full variable domain is ETGVTQSPTHLIKTRGQQVTLRCSSQSGHNTVSWYQQALGQGPQFIFQYYREEENGRGNFPPRFSGLQFPNYSSELNVNALELDDSALYLCASSSQYEQYFGPGTRLTVT.